The 17 T cell receptor beta chains listed next were all sequenced from one sample in a study of CD8 T cells in ankylosing spondylitis. The antigens of these receptors remain unknown. TCRdb re-called the 5' RACE reads through MiXCR, storing one row per CDR3 protein. Among 700,000 to 1,000,000 distinct CDR3 sequences, 10% to 15% were seen once, and the ten largest hold about 0.49%. Broader study findings: A motif in TCR beta, a set of roughly eight highly homologous variants, appeared characteristic of ankylosing spondylitis blood.

The sample comprised blood, either unsorted or a sorted T cell fraction (not recorded which). The source of these receptors is a male donor with ankylosing spondylitis.

This clonotype was recorded at least ten times. The genes are TRBV10-3 and TRBJ1-1; no clear D gene. This CDR3 has 10 amino acids. CDR1 ENHRY and CDR2 SYGVKD come from the germline V gene. V lost 10 bases and J 3 bases, leaving 6 bases between the germline ends. The CDR3 loop is CATKDTEAFF. The CDR3 DNA sequence: TGTGCCACCAAGGACACTGAAGCTTTCTTT.

V is TRBV28 and J is TRBJ1-5, with TRBD1 identical over 7 bases. This CDR3 has 16 amino acids. Germline trimming cut 6 bases from V and 6 bases from J; bases unmatched to any gene: 14. Germline loops: CDR1 MDHEN, CDR2 SYDVKM. In nucleotides, the CDR3 is TGTGCCAGCAGGACCCAGACAGGGTATTGGAGTCAGCCCCAGCATTTT. It yields the protein CASRTQTGYWSQPQHF.

This clonotype occurred many times. V gene TRBV20-1 combines with J gene TRBJ2-1, with TRBD2 matching 8 bases. CDR1 is DFQATT, CDR2 SNEGSKA, per germline (reference sequence). This CDR3 comprises 14 residues. The V segment lost 4 bases and the J segment 4 bases; nucleotides outside the gene matches: 6. DNA of the CDR3: TGCAGTGCTACCTTAGCGGGACCTTACAATGAGCAGTTCTTC. Encoded protein: CSATLAGPYNEQFF.

This clonotype showed up many times. The CDR3 spells CAITTGSWNEQYF. DNA of the CDR3: TGTGCCATTACGACAGGGTCGTGGAACGAGCAGTACTTC. The genes are TRBV10-3 and TRBJ2-7, with 7 bases lining up with TRBD1. With V trimmed by 9 bases and J by 5 bases, 10 bases remained unmatched. The CDR3 is 13 amino acids. The V gene's germline CDR1 is ENHRY and CDR2 SYGVKD.

This clonotype was found a few times. The chain couples TRBV29-1 to TRBJ1-1; D unclear. The CDR3 runs 13 residues. Germline CDR1 and CDR2: SQVTM and ANQGSEA. The V end lost 5 bases, the J end lost 6 bases, and 16 bases lay between the germline ends. The CDR3 protein is CSVYQQQLSEAFF. For the CDR3, the DNA is TGCAGCGTTTATCAACAGCAATTATCTGAAGCTTTCTTT. The variable domain in full, completed from reference TRBV29-1 and TRBJ1-1, reads SAVISQKPSRDICQRGTSLTIQCQVDSQVTMMFWYRQQPGQSLTLIATANQGSEATYESGFVIDKFPISRPNLTFSTLTVSNMSPEDSSIYLCSVYQQQLSEAFFGQGTRLTVV.

This sequence joins TRBV5-5 and TRBJ2-1, with 9 bases fitting TRBD1. This CDR3 contains 16 residues. CDR1 and CDR2 (germline): SGHKS, YYEKEE (reference sequence). After removal of 5 bases from V and 2 bases from J, the junction contained 8 bases not matched to a gene. This CDR3 is CASRPPGQGPYNEQFF. CDR3 nucleotides: TGTGCCAGCAGGCCGCCGGGACAGGGACCCTACAATGAGCAGTTCTTC. Full variable domain (rest looked up from reference TRBV5-5 and TRBJ2-1): DAGVTQSPTHLIKTRGQQVTLRCSPISGHKSVSWYQQVLGQGPQFIFQYYEKEERGRGNFPDRFSARQFPNYSSELNVNALLLGDSALYLCASRPPGQGPYNEQFFGPGTRLTVL.

This clonotype was counted a few times. The J gene is TRBJ2-5, the V gene TRBV6-5, with 7 positions matching TRBD1. Germline assignment: CDR1 MNHEY and CDR2 SVGAGI. The CDR3 length is 14 residues. Losses at the gene ends were 2 bases for V and 4 bases for J; bases not matched to a gene: 4. Here the CDR3 DNA reads TGTGCCAGCAGTTACACTGGGACAGCAGAGACCCAGTACTTC. This sequence encodes CASSYTGTAETQYF.

This clonotype has at least ten counts. The V and J genes are TRBV5-6 and TRBJ2-1, with 10 nucleotides matching TRBD2. CDR3 size: 15 residues. Per the germline V gene, CDR1 is SGHDT and CDR2 is YYEEEE. The V gene end was trimmed by 5 bases and the J gene end by 2 bases; junction bases not matched to a gene: 4. The CDR3, as DNA: TGTGCCAGCAGAGCGGGAGGGGACACCTACAATGAGCAGTTCTTC. Protein: CASRAGGDTYNEQFF.

The rearrangement joins TRBV10-3 to TRBJ1-1, with TRBD1 matching over 10 bases. Trimming removed 6 bases from V and 5 bases from J; junction bases left unmatched: 6. The germline V gene has CDR1 ENHRY and CDR2 SYGVKD. The CDR3 has 14 residues. This CDR3 reads CAIRDRGYKTEAFF. CDR3 DNA: TGTGCCATCAGGGACAGGGGGTATAAGACTGAAGCTTTCTTT.

V gene TRBV6-2 or TRBV6-3 combines with J gene TRBJ2-1, with TRBD1 matching over 9 bases. The CDR3 extends over 16 amino acids. V lost 6 bases, J lost 5 bases, and 11 bases stayed unmatched. Germline assignment: CDR1 MNHEY and CDR2 SVGEGT. CDR3 region: CASRPHRGPFDNEQFF. The CDR3 DNA reads as TGTGCCAGCAGACCACACAGGGGGCCGTTTGACAATGAGCAGTTCTTC.

The rearrangement joins TRBV5-1 to TRBJ1-2; D is possibly TRBD1 (5 bases). Trimming removed 0 bases at V and 6 bases at J, with 9 bases between. The CDR3 consists of 13 residues. CDR1 is SGHRS, CDR2 YFSETQ, per germline. DNA of the CDR3: TGCGCCAGCAGCTTGGAGGGGTTGGATGGCTACACCTTC. Translated: CASSLEGLDGYTF. Looking up the rest from reference TRBV5-1 and TRBJ1-2 gives the full variable domain: KAGVTQTPRYLIKTRGQQVTLSCSPISGHRSVSWYQQTPGQGLQFLFEYFSETQRNKGNFPGRFSGRQFSNSRSEMNVSTLELGDSALYLCASSLEGLDGYTFGSGTRLTVV.

Only a few counts were recorded for this clonotype. The chain couples TRBV20-1 to TRBJ1-1, with a weak D call TRBD1 (5 bases). The CDR3 totals 14 residues. Germline V gene sequence: CDR1 DFQATT, CDR2 SNEGSKA (reference sequence). With 3 bases removed from V and 0 bases from J, the gap between germline ends came to 11 bases. The CDR3 nucleotides read TGCAGTGCTAGCGACACAGGTTTGAACACTGAAGCTTTCTTT. The encoded protein is CSASDTGLNTEAFF.

Ten or more counts support this clonotype. The chain joins TRBV12-3 or TRBV12-4 to TRBJ2-4; 11 nucleotides line up with TRBD1. V dropped 6 bases and J dropped 15; count of bases not matched to a gene: 10. This CDR3 is built from 13 residues. The CDR3 sequence is CASSQGQGAQRYF. The CDR3 bases are TGTGCCAGCAGCCAAGGACAGGGGGCGCAGCGGTACTTC.

This clonotype was counted only a few times. The genes are TRBV12-3 or TRBV12-4 and TRBJ2-2; the D gene is possibly TRBD1 (5 bases). Trimming shortened V by 5 bases and J by 0 bases, and 10 bases separated the two germline ends. CDR3 size: 15 residues. The CDR3 region has the DNA TGTGCCAGCAGTCTTTTCAGGGCGAACACCGGGGAGCTGTTTTTT. Residues: CASSLFRANTGELFF.

In this sample, this clonotype turned up a few times. The J gene is TRBJ2-1, the V gene TRBV11-2, with D tentatively TRBD1 or TRBD2 (6 bases each). The CDR3 covers 18 residues. Trimming pared 5 bases from V and 0 bases from J, leaving 20 bases between. In germline, CDR1 is SGHAT, CDR2 FQNNGV. The CDR3: CASSPGAYYTSSYNEQFF. In DNA, the CDR3 is TGTGCCAGCAGCCCGGGGGCCTACTATACCTCCTCCTACAATGAGCAGTTCTTC.

The chain combines TRBV9 with TRBJ2-5, with D unresolved. Germline-derived CDR1 and CDR2 are SGDLS and YYNGEE. Trimming removed 2 bases at V and 2 bases at J, with 7 bases between. This CDR3 has 13 residues. The CDR3 is CASSVDLQETQYF. The CDR3 nucleotides are TGTGCCAGCAGCGTGGATTTACAAGAGACCCAGTACTTC.

J is TRBJ2-7 and V is TRBV20-1; TRBD2 agrees at 8 bases. CDR1 DFQATT and CDR2 SNEGSKA come from the germline V gene (reference sequence). V lost 1 base, J lost 7 bases, and 3 bases stayed unmatched. The CDR3 sequence is 12 residues long. CDR3 sequence reads: CSARAGGGEQYF. The CDR3 DNA sequence: TGCAGTGCTAGAGCGGGAGGGGGTGAGCAGTACTTC.